The 16 T cell receptor beta chains reported below all come from one sample, sequenced in a study of early T cells in non-severe SARS-CoV-2 infection. Each CDR3 protein is one row after TCRdb ran MiXCR on the 5' RACE reads. The sample lists more than 65,000 distinct CDR3 sequences, around 14% occurring once. The sequenced material came from whole blood. The receptors derive from an adult who was a healthcare worker with PCR-confirmed SARS-CoV-2 infection or an uninfected control (not recorded which).

This clonotype was found many times. V is TRBV29-1 and J is TRBJ2-5; 10 bases fit TRBD1. Germline V gene sequence: CDR1 SQVTM, CDR2 ANQGSEA. V was pared by 7 bases and J by 5 bases, with 4 bases of the junction left unmatched. CDR3 length equals 12 residues. The CDR3 sequence is CSAGTGEETQYF. The CDR3 bases are TGCAGCGCCGGGACAGGGGAGGAGACCCAGTACTTC. Supplemented by reference TRBV29-1 and TRBJ2-5, the full variable domain reads SAVISQKPSRDICQRGTSLTIQCQVDSQVTMMFWYRQQPGQSLTLIATANQGSEATYESGFVIDKFPISRPNLTFSTLTVSNMSPEDSSIYLCSAGTGEETQYFGPGTRLLVL.

This clonotype has only a few counts. The chain recombines TRBV7-9 with TRBJ2-3, with 10 bases that match TRBD1. The germline CDR1 and CDR2 sequences are SEHNR and FQNEAQ (reference sequence). Unmatched junction bases numbered 13, after V lost 2 bases and J lost 2 bases. This CDR3 region has 19 residues. The CDR3, as DNA: TGTGCCAGCAGCTTACCCCGGGACAGGGGAAGTGGTTACACAGATACGCAGTATTTT. Protein product: CASSLPRDRGSGYTDTQYF.

This clonotype was counted ten times or more. V and J are TRBV20-1 and TRBJ1-5, with a tentative D call TRBD1 (6 bases). Trimming removed 3 bases at V and 0 bases at J, with 9 bases between. The CDR3 length is 14 residues. Germline V gene sequence: CDR1 DFQATT, CDR2 SNEGSKA (reference sequence). The CDR3, as DNA: TGCAGTGCTAGGACAGGTTATAGCAATCAGCCCCAGCATTTT. It is translated as CSARTGYSNQPQHF.

This clonotype was found a few times. The V and J genes are TRBV4-2 and TRBJ2-7; tentative D call: TRBD1 (6 bases). The CDR3 sequence is 15 residues long. CDR1 and CDR2 from the germline V gene are LGHNA and YNFKEQ. V lost 5 bases to trimming and J lost 6 bases, with 20 bases between them. As DNA, the CDR3 is TGTGCCAGCAGCACCGGGGACACCGACTTCCGCGAGCAGTACTTC. Translating it yields CASSTGDTDFREQYF.

For this clonotype: A read error is likely, as this CDR3 ends without the conserved phenylalanine or tryptophan. The chain uses TRBV4-3 and TRBJ1-1; D not certain. The V gene's germline CDR1 is LGHNA and CDR2 YSLEER. V was clipped by 8 bases and J by 8 bases, with 15 bases between them. This CDR3 has 12 amino acids. CDR3 DNA sequence: TGCGCCAGCGCAAGGGCAGGTGGGGAAGCTTTCTTA. This codes for CASARAGGEAFL.

This clonotype occurred many times. The CDR3 spells CASSLRDRGKNIQYF. In DNA form, the CDR3 reads TGTGCCAGCAGTTTGAGGGACAGGGGCAAAAACATTCAGTACTTC. This chain joins TRBV28 and TRBJ2-4, with 10 positions matching TRBD1. Looked up from germline, CDR1 is MDHEN and CDR2 is SYDVKM. V lost 3 bases and J lost 3; bases outside the gene matches: 2. The CDR3 covers 15 residues.

This clonotype was detected many times. The CDR3 here is CASSSLTGRIYNEQFF. The CDR3 DNA reads as TGTGCCAGCAGCTCCTTGACAGGACGAATCTACAATGAGCAGTTCTTC. This chain uses TRBV11-2 with TRBJ2-1; a possible D gene is TRBD1 (6 bases). Deletions cut 4 bases from V and 3 bases from J, with 16 bases between. From germline, CDR1 is SGHAT and CDR2 FQNNGV. The CDR3 extends over 16 amino acids.

This clonotype was observed many times. The chain links TRBV7-9 to TRBJ2-2, with 15 nucleotides matching TRBD2. Losses at the gene ends were 4 bases for V and 5 bases for J; bases not matched to a gene: 8. The germline CDR1 and CDR2 sequences are SEHNR and FQNEAQ (reference sequence). The CDR3 covers 18 residues. CDR3 protein: CASSSSGLAGGRTGELFF. As DNA, the CDR3 is TGTGCCAGCAGCTCCTCAGGACTAGCGGGAGGGCGTACCGGGGAGCTGTTTTTT. The whole variable domain, filled in from reference TRBV7-9 and TRBJ2-2, reads DTGVSQNPRHKITKRGQNVTFRCDPISEHNRLYWYRQTLGQGPEFLTYFQNEAQLEKSRLLSDRFSAERPKGSFSTLEIQRTEQGDSAMYLCASSSSGLAGGRTGELFFGEGSRLTVL.

The J gene is TRBJ2-3, the V gene TRBV6-5, with 9 bases lining up with TRBD2. CDR1 and CDR2 (germline): MNHEY, SVGAGI. The V segment lost 4 bases and the J segment 4 bases; nucleotides outside the gene matches: 6. The CDR3 runs 15 residues. CDR3 bases: TGTGCCAGCAGTTCCTTTAGCGGGGGCCCAGATACGCAGTATTTT. Translating it yields CASSSFSGGPDTQYF.

This clonotype has a count of ten or more. The CDR3 DNA reads as TGTGCCAGCAGCTCGGACCGCACAGATACGCAGTATTTT. Its protein product is CASSSDRTDTQYF. The rearrangement uses TRBV11-2 and TRBJ2-3; no firm D call. Trimming took 4 bases from V and 1 from J, leaving 6 bases between them. The CDR3 runs to 13 residues. The germline V gene has CDR1 SGHAT and CDR2 FQNNGV.

This clonotype was seen a handful of times. The chain employs TRBV7-2 and TRBJ1-2; D is possibly TRBD1 (5 bases). Trimming removed 1 base from V and 10 bases from J, with 22 bases in between. Germline V CDR1 and CDR2: SGHTA, FQGNSA. This CDR3 is built from 16 residues. The CDR3, as DNA: TGTGCCAGCAGCTTAGTTGGATTCGGCGACAGTCGGAACTACACCTTC. It encodes CASSLVGFGDSRNYTF.

This clonotype occurred many times. This rearrangement joins TRBV5-1 to TRBJ2-3; D is uncertain. V was trimmed by 0 bases and J by 5 bases, leaving 10 bases between them. Germline V gene data show CDR1 as SGHRS and CDR2 as YFSETQ. This CDR3 comprises 14 residues. Here the CDR3 DNA reads TGCGCCAGCAGCTTGGCCGCTACGGGAGATACGCAGTATTTT. Translating gives CASSLAATGDTQYF.

V gene TRBV4-1 combines with J gene TRBJ1-1; D possibly corresponds to TRBD1 (5 bases). Per germline, CDR1 MGHRA and CDR2 YSYEKL. The CDR3 is 15 residues long. Trimming shortened V by 0 bases and J by 2 bases, and 10 bases separated the two germline ends. The CDR3 loop is CASSQDLRTNTEAFF. In nucleotides, the CDR3 is TGCGCCAGCAGCCAAGATTTAAGGACAAACACTGAAGCTTTCTTT.

This clonotype was seen repeatedly, ten times or more. The genes are TRBV6-2 or TRBV6-3 and TRBJ1-2, with 7 bases matching TRBD1. The CDR3 consists of 16 residues. In germline, CDR1 is MNHEY, CDR2 SVGEGT. J lost 1 base, V lost 7 bases, and 12 bases had no gene match. This CDR3 reads CASTEPGTASNYGYTF. The CDR3 DNA reads as TGTGCCAGCACCGAACCCGGGACAGCAAGTAACTATGGCTACACCTTC.

Ten or more counts support this clonotype. The gene calls are TRBV16 and TRBJ1-2; D possibly corresponds to TRBD1 (5 bases). CDR1 is KGHSY and CDR2 is FQNENV in the germline V gene. The V end lost 6 bases, the J end lost 7 bases, and 18 bases lay between the germline ends. This CDR3 spans 14 amino acids. The CDR3 coding sequence is TGTGCCAGCAGTCCCGACAGAGCCCTGTTTGGCTACACCTTC. It codes for CASSPDRALFGYTF.

The chain has TRBV7-3 and TRBJ2-2; perhaps TRBD1 as D (6 bases). Germline lookup yields CDR1 SGHTA and CDR2 FQGTGA. Deletions cut 1 base from V and 6 bases from J, with 9 bases between. This CDR3 has 14 residues. In DNA, the CDR3 is TGTGCCAGCAGCTTAAGAGGGGGAGCCGGGGAGCTGTTTTTT. Amino acids: CASSLRGGAGELFF.